This TCR beta chain appears in the sequencing data of a study of blood T cell repertoires in COVID-19. The CDR3 extends over 14 amino acids. The trim removed 6 bases at V and 8 bases at J, leaving 10 bases unmatched. Looked up from germline, CDR1 is MDHEN and CDR2 is SYDVKM. The protocol was immunoSEQ multiplex PCR, while the TCRdb copy is restricted to in-frame clones and leaves out a portion. The data show approximately 260,000 clones, about 85% seen once. The receptor's source is a woman aged 45-65 years who had been exposed to COVID-19. The genes are TRBV28 and TRBJ1-2, with 9 positions matching TRBD1. The sample comprised PBMCs or T cells enriched from blood (not recorded which). The CDR3 DNA sequence: TGTGCCAGCAGCCCAGCGGGACAGGGAGGCGGCTACACCTTC. The encoded protein is CASSPAGQGGGYTF.